This T cell receptor (beta chain) was identified in a study of T cells in Graves' hyperthyroidism and ophthalmopathy. General study results and limits: Most expanded thyroid clonotypes above 0.001 also appeared in blood.

Points on this clonotype: The target antigen is unknown.

The CDR3 consists of 15 residues. J gave up 8 bases and V 1 base, and 6 bases lay outside the gene matches. The germline V gene has CDR1 LNHNV and CDR2 YYDKDF (reference sequence). Amplification targeted TCR beta CDR3 regions from RNA transcripts. A first-round RT-PCR of the TCR CDR3 used the HTBI primer set. TCRdb independently ran MiXCR on the multiplex PCR reads; one entry per CDR3 protein. The sample consists of some 560,000 distinct CDR3 sequences, 14% of them appearing once. The rearrangement uses TRBV15 and TRBJ2-1; 9 bases line up with TRBD2. The receptor was isolated from a woman between 35 and 50 years old with Graves' hyperthyroidism. The sample taken for sequencing was blood. The CDR3 sequence: CATSRVGGRAYEQFF. CDR3 nucleotides: TGTGCCACCAGCAGAGTGGGCGGGAGGGCATATGAGCAGTTCTTC.